The 22 T cell receptor beta chains below come from one sample, sequenced in a study of T-cell reconstitution after alpha-beta-depleted transplantation in children. The library targeted TCRbeta and was prepared with unique molecular identifiers. TCRdb fed the PCR reads into MiXCR, producing one record per CDR3 protein. The sample carries under 85,000 distinct CDR3 sequences, roughly 18% recorded once. Sequenced here: PBMCs, mostly from graft donor cells, sampled 360 days after TCRalphabeta/CD19-depleted stem cell transplant. These receptors were collected from a male patient between 2 and 10 years old who had a stem cell transplant for acute lymphoblastic leukemia, so the T cells may come from the graft donor.

This clonotype came up a few times. The CDR3 here is CASRIGTSGRHGNEQFF. DNA for the CDR3: TGTGCCAGCCGAATCGGGACTAGCGGGAGACATGGCAATGAGCAGTTCTTC. The genes are TRBV2 and TRBJ2-1, with 14 positions matching TRBD2. The V and J ends lost 8 bases and 6 bases, in that order; junction bases with no gene match: 12. Germline V gives CDR1 SNHLY, CDR2 FYNNEI. This CDR3 is built from 17 residues.

This clonotype appeared a few times. The V gene is TRBV18, the J gene TRBJ2-1; D remains ambiguous. Trimming removed 3 bases at V and 9 bases at J, with 6 bases between. The CDR3 spans 11 residues. Germline V gene data show CDR1 as KGHSH and CDR2 as LQKENI. The CDR3 is CASSPTREQFF. The CDR3 coding sequence is TGTGCCAGCTCACCCACGCGTGAGCAGTTCTTC.

In this sample, this clonotype turned up a few times. CDR3 protein: CASSLYSGRAPYNEQFF. The CDR3 nucleotides read TGTGCCAGTAGCCTCTATAGCGGGAGGGCCCCCTACAATGAGCAGTTCTTC. V gene TRBV19 combines with J gene TRBJ2-1; 11 bases are shared with TRBD2. This CDR3 is 17 amino acids long. V lost 6 bases to trimming and J lost 2 bases; unmatched junction nucleotides: 9. Germline V lookup: CDR1 LNHDA, CDR2 SQIVND (reference sequence).

The genes are TRBV5-1 and TRBJ2-7; weak D call: TRBD2 (6 bases). V dropped 0 bases and J dropped 3 bases, with 13 bases sitting between them. Germline V lookup: CDR1 SGHRS, CDR2 YFSETQ. The CDR3 loop spans 15 amino acids. The chain's CDR3 is CASSLGLGLNYEQYF. The CDR3, as DNA: TGCGCCAGCAGCTTGGGCCTTGGACTAAACTACGAGCAGTACTTC.

The chain recombines TRBV7-9 with TRBJ2-3; no definite D call. The germline V and J ends were trimmed by 4 bases and 6 bases, with 5 bases remaining between them. Germline CDR1 reads SEHNR; CDR2 reads FQNEAQ (reference sequence). The CDR3 runs to 11 residues. CDR3 bases: TGTGCCAGCAGCTGGTACGATACGCAGTATTTT. Encoded protein: CASSWYDTQYF.

J is TRBJ2-5 and V is TRBV12-3 or TRBV12-4, with D perhaps being TRBD1 or TRBD2 (5 bases each). This CDR3 has 15 residues. V lost 1 base, J lost 3 bases, and 12 bases lay in between. The DNA of the CDR3 is TGTGCCAGCAGTTTAGGGGGGATCTCCGAAGAGACCCAGTACTTC. As protein: CASSLGGISEETQYF.

A few counts support this clonotype. This chain joins TRBV4-2 and TRBJ2-5, with 7 bases lining up with TRBD2. Unmatched junction bases numbered 6, after V lost 0 bases and J lost 5 bases. In germline, CDR1 is LGHNA, CDR2 YNFKEQ. The CDR3 consists of 15 residues. This CDR3 reads CASSQDPGRKETQYF. CDR3 DNA: TGTGCCAGCAGCCAAGACCCCGGGAGGAAGGAGACCCAGTACTTC.

This chain connects TRBV27 to TRBJ2-2, with 7 bases aligning to TRBD1. The ends lost 3 bases at V and 6 bases at J; junction bases unmatched: 16. The germline V gene has CDR1 MNHEY and CDR2 SMNVEV (reference sequence). The CDR3 runs 18 residues. As DNA, the CDR3 is TGTGCCAGCAGTTTGCGGTTTACAGGGGAGAGGGTAGCCGGGGAGCTGTTTTTT. Translating gives CASSLRFTGERVAGELFF.

The chain uses TRBV18 and TRBJ2-7; 7 bases are a match to TRBD2. V lost 0 bases to trimming and J lost 5 bases; unmatched junction nucleotides: 1. The CDR3 loop spans 13 amino acids. The germline gives CDR1 KGHSH, CDR2 LQKENI. The CDR3 DNA sequence: TGTGCCAGCTCACCACCGGGAGGGGACGAGCAGTACTTC. This sequence encodes CASSPPGGDEQYF.

This clonotype was detected only a few times. J is TRBJ1-5 and V is TRBV12-3 or TRBV12-4; D not certain. Between the trimmed V and J ends, which lost 6 bases and 1 base, there was a span of 7 bases. The CDR3 sequence is 13 residues long. DNA of the CDR3: TGTGCCAGCAGCCCTTTGAGCAATCAGCCCCAGCATTTT. Translated, it gives CASSPLSNQPQHF.

This sequence joins TRBV5-1 and TRBJ2-3, with D unresolved. Germline lookup yields CDR1 SGHRS and CDR2 YFSETQ. CDR3 length: 15 amino acids. V lost 1 base and J 3 bases, leaving 12 bases between the germline ends. The CDR3 region has the DNA TGCGCCAGCAGCTTGACAGTGGGGATGACAGATACGCAGTATTTT. Amino acid sequence: CASSLTVGMTDTQYF. The full variable domain, completed using reference TRBV5-1 and TRBJ2-3, is KAGVTQTPRYLIKTRGQQVTLSCSPISGHRSVSWYQQTPGQGLQFLFEYFSETQRNKGNFPGRFSGRQFSNSRSEMNVSTLELGDSALYLCASSLTVGMTDTQYFGPGTRLTVL.

There are a few counts of this clonotype. The gene calls are TRBV24-1 and TRBJ1-2; D is perhaps TRBD1 (6 bases). The CDR3 runs 14 residues. Germline lookup yields CDR1 KGHDR and CDR2 SFDVKD. Between the trimmed V and J ends, which lost 0 bases and 6 bases, there was a span of 10 bases. The CDR3 DNA reads as TGTGCCACCAGTGATTTGGGACAGTCCCATGGCTACACCTTC. The encoded protein is CATSDLGQSHGYTF.

This chain connects TRBV5-1 to TRBJ1-2, with TRBD1 identical over 7 bases. Losses at the gene ends were 4 bases for V and 0 bases for J; bases not matched to a gene: 6. There are 15 residues in the CDR3. Germline CDR1 SGHRS, CDR2 YFSETQ. The CDR3 spells CASSRDSDTNYGYTF. The DNA of the CDR3 is TGCGCCAGCAGCCGGGACAGCGATACTAACTATGGCTACACCTTC.

This clonotype was observed a few times. The V gene is TRBV12-3 or TRBV12-4, the J gene TRBJ2-5; a weak D match, TRBD1 (6 bases). Trimming took 5 bases from V and 4 from J, leaving 23 bases between them. The CDR3 is 17 amino acids. DNA for the CDR3: TGTGCCAGCAGTCACCCTGTACCGGGACAAAAGGGAGAGACCCAGTACTTC. As protein: CASSHPVPGQKGETQYF.

The chain links TRBV5-1 to TRBJ2-7, with 13 bases aligning to TRBD2. Per germline, CDR1 SGHRS and CDR2 YFSETQ. CDR3 length: 15 amino acids. V trimming: 1 base; J trimming: 6 bases; junction bases outside the gene matches: 4. CDR3 DNA sequence: TGCGCCAGCAGCTTGAGGACTAGCGGGAGAGGCGAGCAGTACTTC. Translated, it gives CASSLRTSGRGEQYF.

CDR3 nucleotide sequence: TGTGCCACCAGCAGAGATGACATCCCCACAGATACGCAGTATTTT. Amino acid sequence: CATSRDDIPTDTQYF. The chain employs TRBV15 and TRBJ2-3; D not certain. V was shortened by 0 bases and J by 2 bases, with 9 bases between the two germline ends. CDR3 length equals 15 residues. CDR1 and CDR2 from the germline V gene are LNHNV and YYDKDF (reference sequence).

The chain couples TRBV5-1 to TRBJ2-3, with TRBD2 as a possible D gene (6 bases). Trimming removed 4 bases at V and 4 bases at J, with 16 bases between. From germline, CDR1 is SGHRS and CDR2 YFSETQ. The CDR3 loop spans 15 amino acids. DNA for the CDR3: TGCGCCAGCAGCGCCCTACTAGCTAGTGCAGATACGCAGTATTTT. Translation gives CASSALLASADTQYF.

This clonotype occurred a few times. The chain employs TRBV6-5 and TRBJ1-2, with 9 bases aligning to TRBD1. The germline CDR1 and CDR2 sequences are MNHEY and SVGAGI. J gave up 5 bases and V 4 bases, and 5 bases lay outside the gene matches. The CDR3 sequence is 14 residues long. As DNA, the CDR3 is TGTGCCAGCAGTTCCTTGACAGGGGGTTATGGCTACACCTTC. Protein sequence: CASSSLTGGYGYTF.

This clonotype was seen a few times. The chain has TRBV5-1 and TRBJ2-2, with a tentative D call TRBD1 (5 bases). The V end was cut by 5 bases, the J end by 7 bases, with 9 bases between. The CDR3 consists of 12 residues. CDR1 is SGHRS, CDR2 YFSETQ, per germline. Here the CDR3 reads CASSLTVGELFF. The DNA for the CDR3 is TGCGCCAGCAGTTTGACAGTCGGGGAGCTGTTTTTT.

A few counts support this clonotype. V is TRBV29-1 and J is TRBJ2-1, with 8 bases aligning to TRBD1. CDR1 SQVTM and CDR2 ANQGSEA come from the germline V gene. Trimming at V came to 3 bases and at J to 9 bases, leaving 10 bases not matched to a gene. The CDR3 covers 14 residues. The CDR3 DNA reads TGCAGCGTTGACAGGACAGGGATGAGTAGTGAGCAGTTCTTC. Its translation is CSVDRTGMSSEQFF.

This clonotype was detected many times. This chain uses TRBV20-1 with TRBJ1-6; 10 nucleotides align to TRBD1. After removal of 7 bases from V and 8 bases from J, the junction contained 2 bases not matched to a gene. This CDR3 region has 12 residues. Germline V gene data show CDR1 as DFQATT and CDR2 as SNEGSKA (reference sequence). This CDR3 reads CSGGTGDSPLHF. CDR3 bases: TGCAGTGGCGGGACAGGGGATTCACCCCTCCACTTT.

This clonotype was picked up a small number of times. The CDR3 loop is CASSLAWLAGAGANVLTF. The CDR3 DNA reads as TGCGCCAGCAGCTTGGCATGGCTAGCGGGAGCTGGGGCCAACGTCCTGACTTTC. The chain uses TRBV5-1 and TRBJ2-6; 10 bases line up with TRBD2. CDR1 SGHRS and CDR2 YFSETQ come from the germline V gene. The CDR3 extends over 18 amino acids. The V and J ends lost 0 bases and 2 bases, in that order; junction bases with no gene match: 5.